This TCR beta chain was identified in a study of shared clonotypes between healthy human individuals. About the research overall: Aged 18 to 49, the donors were a couple of women and three men.

With respect to this clone: Its specificity is unknown.

Unmatched junction bases numbered 8, after V lost 8 bases and J lost 1 base. Germline values: CDR1 SGHTA, CDR2 FQGNSA. This CDR3 has 15 amino acids. General study points: Generation probabilities of non-shared clonotypes were lower (relative to those shared by all four donors).

A CD45RA-negative memory subset and a CD45RA+ naive subset were separated from the CD4+ cells. Deep-level running was used for the assay. Sequencing used immunoSEQ multiplex PCR; TCRdb keeps in-frame clones, though not all of them. The sample shows about 2.4 million clones, 80% to 95% of them seen only once. This receptor was obtained from a man in his late teens or twenties in good health. Some clones in this sample may be carry-over from other donors' samples. Material for sequencing was naive CD4+ T cells from PBMCs. Subset reported: CD45RA+ positively selected. The V and J genes are TRBV7-2 and TRBJ2-5; 9 bases are a match to TRBD2. The CDR3 region has the DNA TGTGCCAGCTCCACGGCGGGAGGGAGCCAAGAGACCCAGTACTTC. Encoded protein: CASSTAGGSQETQYF.